This TCR beta chain was documented in a study of cytomegalovirus exposure and HLA in healthy donors. The PCR contained 60 Vbeta and 13 Jbeta primers. Assay used: immunoSEQ multiplex PCR; TCRdb lists only in-frame clones, some missing. The sample has about 200,000 clones, around 84% seen once. This clone has just one count. Its antigen is not known. Notes on the study in general: A later analysis showed that HLA-associated TCR beta chains had undergone more clonal expansion than equally common others. Presence/absence analyses assumed roughly uniform sequencing depth across donors. TCR beta V segments were, for the most part, productive about 87% or about 30% of the time in an earlier analysis.

V lost 3 bases and J lost 2; bases outside the gene matches: 12. The CDR3 length is 18 residues. Germline assignment: CDR1 SGHRS and CDR2 YFSETQ. The receptor was isolated from a woman between 18 and 29 years old in good health and CMV-seronegative. Material: PBMCs. This chain joins TRBV5-1 and TRBJ1-2, with 11 bases lining up with TRBD1. In DNA, the CDR3 is TGCGCCAGCAGCTCCCCCCGGGACAGGGGGTTGCACAACTATGGCTACACCTTC. Translated: CASSSPRDRGLHNYGYTF. The full variable domain, with the rest looked up from reference TRBV5-1 and TRBJ1-2, is KAGVTQTPRYLIKTRGQQVTLSCSPISGHRSVSWYQQTPGQGLQFLFEYFSETQRNKGNFPGRFSGRQFSNSRSEMNVSTLELGDSALYLCASSSPRDRGLHNYGYTFGSGTRLTVV.